This T cell receptor (beta chain) was captured by sequencing in a study of vaccination effects on CD4 cells after COVID-19. For the study at large: Post-vaccine draws lagged the second dose by a median of 72 days.

This clone was found a few times. Its antigen is undetermined. ViraFEST used viral peptide pools to expand antigen-specific CD4+ T cells before sequencing. Subsequent to a culture period of under twelve days, CD4+ T cells were isolated. Vaccination of participants consisted of two doses of either the BNT162b2 or mRNA-1273 vaccine. Researchers reported culturing 2 million or so PBMC in each well, adding approximately 10 IU/ml IL-2 and roughly 10 ug/ml peptides. After removal of 9 bases from V and 1 base from J, the junction contained 7 bases not matched to a gene. Germline assignment: CDR1 SNHLY and CDR2 FYNNEI. The CDR3 length is 15 residues. Sequenced by immunoSEQ multiplex PCR; TCRdb stores in-frame clones only, minus some. Of tens of thousands of clones in the sample, about 81% are singletons; the top ten hold about 1.2%.

This rearrangement joins TRBV2 to TRBJ2-2; 8 nucleotides agree with TRBD1. The origin of this receptor is a human donor who received a COVID-19 vaccine. The sequencing here drew on CD4+ T cells from PBMCs cultured with HCoV-229E spike peptides, taken after COVID-19 vaccination. The CDR3 region is CASKTGTGNTGELFF. Here the CDR3 DNA reads TGTGCCAGTAAGACCGGGACAGGGAACACCGGGGAGCTGTTTTTT.